The 32 T cell receptor beta chains in this list originate from one sample, sequenced in a study of control samples from healthy donors and cancer patients. Profiling relied on immunoSEQ multiplex PCR, and the TCRdb table lists in-frame clones only, not all of them. Of about 160,000 clones in the sample, around 95% are singletons; the top ten hold under 8.5%. The source material was blood. These receptors were obtained from a middle-aged woman in good health.

This clone was seen more than once but under ten times. The rearrangement uses TRBV30 and TRBJ1-1, with D possibly matching TRBD1 (6 bases). Germline CDR1 reads GTSNPN; CDR2 reads SVGIG (reference sequence). CDR3 length: 13 residues. V lost 3 bases and J lost 4, with 12 bases in between. The CDR3 spells CAWSHPRGTEAFF. CDR3 DNA: TGTGCCTGGAGCCATCCCAGGGGCACTGAAGCTTTCTTT.

The J gene is TRBJ1-2, the V gene TRBV10-3, with a possible D match to TRBD1 (5 bases). V lost 5 bases and J lost 7, with 11 bases in between. Germline V gives CDR1 ENHRY, CDR2 SYGVKD. This CDR3 comprises 12 residues. The CDR3 is CAISSRDGGYTF. The CDR3 DNA reads as TGTGCCATCAGTAGCCGGGACGGTGGCTACACCTTC.

The CDR3 DNA is TGTGCCAGTAGTATAATTTCGGGTCAGAAATCCTACGAGCAGTACTTC. It codes for CASSIISGQKSYEQYF. J is TRBJ2-7 and V is TRBV19; D gene unclear. The CDR3 has 16 amino acids. Germline CDR1 LNHDA, CDR2 SQIVND (reference sequence). The V end lost 2 bases, the J end lost 1 base, and 15 bases lay between the germline ends.

This rearrangement joins TRBV19 to TRBJ1-5; 8 nucleotides align to TRBD1. Trimming cost V 2 bases and J 2 bases; bases outside gene matches: 5. Germline V lookup: CDR1 LNHDA, CDR2 SQIVND (reference sequence). The CDR3 is 16 amino acids. The CDR3 region is CASSIWQTGGNQPQHF. CDR3 DNA: TGTGCCAGTAGTATATGGCAGACAGGGGGCAATCAGCCCCAGCATTTT.

The genes are TRBV7-8 and TRBJ1-2; 10 nucleotides align to TRBD1. The V gene's germline CDR1 is SGHVS and CDR2 FQNEAQ. Germline trimming cut 1 base from V and 1 base from J; bases unmatched to any gene: 6. The CDR3 runs to 17 residues. The CDR3: CASSLVQGTGVNYGYTF. For the CDR3, the DNA is TGTGCCAGCAGCTTAGTTCAAGGGACAGGGGTTAACTATGGCTACACCTTC.

This chain connects TRBV2 to TRBJ1-1; D call uncertain. Germline V CDR1 and CDR2: SNHLY, FYNNEI. V lost 2 bases to trimming and J lost 0 bases, with 7 bases between them. This CDR3 contains 14 residues. CDR3: CASSERGMNTEAFF. The CDR3 nucleotides read TGTGCCAGCAGTGAAAGAGGGATGAACACTGAAGCTTTCTTT.

V is TRBV5-8 and J is TRBJ1-5; D not resolved. CDR1 SGHTS and CDR2 YDEGEE come from the germline V gene. V was clipped by 3 bases and J by 4 bases, with 17 bases between them. This CDR3 has 16 amino acids. The CDR3 is CASSWYTSRANQPQHF. In DNA, the CDR3 is TGTGCCAGCAGCTGGTACACCTCCCGAGCGAATCAGCCCCAGCATTTT.

The sample holds a few counts of this clone. The chain carries TRBV2 and TRBJ2-7, with D perhaps TRBD2 (5 bases). Trimming took 1 base from V and 6 from J, leaving 16 bases between them. Germline V gives CDR1 SNHLY, CDR2 FYNNEI. This CDR3 comprises 15 residues. The CDR3 is CASSEEGLQGGEQYF. Here the CDR3 DNA reads TGTGCCAGCAGTGAAGAAGGACTCCAAGGTGGCGAGCAGTACTTC. Drawing the rest from reference TRBV2 and TRBJ2-7, the complete variable domain is EPEVTQTPSHQVTQMGQEVILRCVPISNHLYFYWYRQILGQKVEFLVSFYNNEISEKSEIFDDQFSVERPDGSNFTLKIRSTKLEDSAMYFCASSEEGLQGGEQYFGPGTRLTVT.

Here the CDR3 reads CASSLTATYEQYF. CDR3 bases: TGTGCCAGCAGCTTGACAGCCACCTACGAGCAGTACTTC. The gene calls are TRBV6-5 and TRBJ2-7; tentative D call: TRBD1 (5 bases). The germline V gene encodes CDR1 MNHEY and CDR2 SVGAGI. The CDR3 totals 13 residues. V was trimmed by 6 bases and J by 2 bases, leaving 11 bases between them.

This clone was seen a single time. The chain joins TRBV7-3 to TRBJ2-5; 7 bases map to TRBD2. The J segment lost 4 bases and the V segment lost 5 bases, leaving 7 bases of the junction unmatched. Germline CDR1 and CDR2: SGHTA and FQGTGA. The CDR3 totals 14 residues. The CDR3 DNA reads TGTGCCAGCAGCCAAGCGGGACGTACAGAGACCCAGTACTTC. Its translation is CASSQAGRTETQYF.

Note on this clone: Germline is not matched at one junction end, which may reflect a read error. The gene calls are TRBV5-5 and TRBJ2-6; a weak D match, TRBD1 (6 bases). The germline gives CDR1 SGHKS, CDR2 YYEKEE (reference sequence). CDR3 length: 17 amino acids. The CDR3: CASSLATGGAGANVLTF. Written as DNA, the CDR3 is TGTGCCAGCAGTTTGGCGACAGGCGGCGCTGGGGCCAACGTCCTGACTTTC.

The chain employs TRBV19 and TRBJ1-3; D call uncertain. This CDR3 region has 14 residues. Trimming cost V 7 bases and J 0 bases, with 10 bases left between them. Germline CDR1 LNHDA, CDR2 SQIVND (reference sequence). In DNA form, the CDR3 reads TGTGCCAGTACGAGGACTGCCTCTGGAAACACCATATATTTT. Translation gives CASTRTASGNTIYF.

Only a few counts were recorded for this clone. V gene TRBV27 combines with J gene TRBJ1-6; D unclear. CDR3 length: 14 residues. The V gene's germline CDR1 is MNHEY and CDR2 SMNVEV (reference sequence). Trimming stripped 8 bases from V and 8 bases from J, with 16 bases between. CDR3 sequence: CASSSSGLYSPLHF. In DNA form, the CDR3 reads TGTGCCAGCTCTTCCTCCGGGCTTTATTCACCCCTCCACTTT.

This chain links TRBV6-4 with TRBJ1-2, with unresolved D. The CDR3 totals 13 residues. Per germline, CDR1 MRHNA and CDR2 SNTAGT. V was shortened by 3 bases and J by 4 bases, with 9 bases between the two germline ends. CDR3 region: CASSEKGSYGYTF. Here the CDR3 DNA reads TGTGCCAGCAGTGAGAAGGGTAGCTATGGCTACACCTTC.

V usage is TRBV7-9 and J usage is TRBJ2-1, with D perhaps matching TRBD1 or TRBD2 (5 bases each). This CDR3 has 16 amino acids. CDR1 is SEHNR, CDR2 FQNEAQ, per germline (reference sequence). Trimming cost V 8 bases and J 1 base, with 18 bases left between them. The CDR3 nucleotides are TGTGCCAGCTGTCTGTCCGGGGCGCGGTCCTACAATGAGCAGTTCTTC. Translated, it gives CASCLSGARSYNEQFF.

V gene TRBV6-5 combines with J gene TRBJ1-5; D unresolved. This CDR3 has 11 amino acids. V lost 5 bases to trimming and J lost 9 bases, with 8 bases between them. Germline V CDR1 and CDR2: MNHEY, SVGAGI. DNA of the CDR3: TGTGCCAGCAGTCGGGGTGGGCCCCAGCATTTT. Translation: CASSRGGPQHF.

The chain joins TRBV6-5 to TRBJ2-5, with TRBD1 matching 7 bases. Looked up from germline, CDR1 is MNHEY and CDR2 is SVGAGI. This CDR3 is built from 12 residues. Trimming removed 5 bases from V and 7 bases from J; junction bases left unmatched: 4. The chain's CDR3 is CASSPRTGTQYF. CDR3 coding DNA: TGTGCCAGCAGTCCCAGGACAGGGACCCAGTACTTC.

The V call is TRBV29-1, the J call TRBJ2-3; D could derive from TRBD1 or TRBD2 (5 bases each). This CDR3 comprises 17 residues. V dropped 3 bases and J dropped 1 base, with 20 bases sitting between them. The germline V gene has CDR1 SQVTM and CDR2 ANQGSEA. CDR3 in DNA: TGCAGCGTTGAGTCGACCAGGGACCGCCGCGGCACAGATACGCAGTATTTT. Residues: CSVESTRDRRGTDTQYF.

This sequence joins TRBV12-5 and TRBJ2-5; 7 nucleotides line up with TRBD1. J lost 5 bases, V lost 8 bases, and 11 bases had no gene match. This CDR3 spans 14 amino acids. CDR1 is LGHNT and CDR2 is FRNRAP in the germline V gene. In DNA, the CDR3 is TGTGCTAGTAGAAAAACAACAGGGGAGGAGACCCAGTACTTC. This gives the protein CASRKTTGEETQYF.

This CDR3 reads CASSVGMGPGNTIYF. The CDR3 DNA follows: TGTGCCAGCAGCGTAGGAATGGGGCCGGGAAACACCATATATTTT. The chain combines TRBV9 with TRBJ1-3, with D possibly TRBD1 on 5 matching bases. CDR1 and CDR2 from the germline V gene are SGDLS and YYNGEE. The CDR3 is 15 amino acids. V was pared by 0 bases and J by 4 bases, with 11 bases between.

The chain links TRBV7-2 to TRBJ2-7; weak D call: TRBD1 (5 bases). Per germline, CDR1 SGHTA and CDR2 FQGNSA. The CDR3 covers 13 residues. V dropped 1 base and J dropped 6 bases, with 10 bases sitting between them. CDR3 coding DNA: TGTGCCAGCAGCTTAGGGCCAGGGCGCGAGCAGTACTTC. Protein product: CASSLGPGREQYF.

This chain links TRBV7-2 with TRBJ1-5, with TRBD1 matching 9 bases. The CDR3 totals 15 residues. After removal of 2 bases from V and 4 bases from J, the junction contained 3 bases not matched to a gene. The V gene's germline CDR1 is SGHTA and CDR2 FQGNSA. The CDR3 here is CASSLRTGENQPQHF. DNA of the CDR3: TGTGCCAGCAGCTTACGGACAGGGGAGAATCAGCCCCAGCATTTT.

V is TRBV7-8 and J is TRBJ2-6; no clear D gene. The CDR3 sequence is 14 residues long. Germline values: CDR1 SGHVS, CDR2 FQNEAQ. Trimming took 7 bases from V and 2 from J, leaving 9 bases between them. Here the CDR3 reads CASTVDPGANVLTF. The CDR3 nucleotides are TGTGCCAGCACTGTGGATCCTGGGGCCAACGTCCTGACTTTC. The whole variable domain, remainder taken from reference TRBV7-8 and TRBJ2-6, is GAGVSQSPRYKVAKRGQDVALRCDPISGHVSLFWYQQALGQGPEFLTYFQNEAQLDKSGLPSDRFFAERPEGSVSTLKIQRTQQEDSAVYLCASTVDPGANVLTFGAGSRLTVL.

The chain recombines TRBV6-5 with TRBJ2-5; TRBD2 matches at 7 bases. The CDR3 consists of 14 residues. The germline CDR1 and CDR2 sequences are MNHEY and SVGAGI. Trimming at V came to 10 bases and at J to 2 bases, leaving 10 bases not matched to a gene. The DNA of the CDR3 is TGTGCCACCTCTAGGCGGACTAGTCAAGAGACCCAGTACTTC. As protein: CATSRRTSQETQYF.

The chain links TRBV20-1 to TRBJ1-2, with D unresolved. There are 11 residues in the CDR3. Looked up from germline, CDR1 is DFQATT and CDR2 is SNEGSKA (reference sequence). Trimming removed 4 bases at V and 1 base at J, with 4 bases between. This chain's CDR3 is CSAMDNYGYTF. As DNA, the CDR3 is TGCAGTGCTATGGATAACTATGGCTACACCTTC.

This chain connects TRBV19 to TRBJ2-2; 7 bases are shared with TRBD1. With V trimmed by 4 bases and J by 2 bases, 4 bases remained unmatched. The CDR3 loop spans 15 amino acids. Germline lookup yields CDR1 LNHDA and CDR2 SQIVND (reference sequence). The CDR3 here is CASSTGQVNTGELFF. In DNA form, the CDR3 reads TGTGCCAGTAGTACTGGACAGGTTAACACCGGGGAGCTGTTTTTT. The complete variable domain, with remaining parts taken from reference TRBV19 and TRBJ2-2, reads DGGITQSPKYLFRKEGQNVTLSCEQNLNHDAMYWYRQDPGQGLRLIYYSQIVNDFQKGDIAEGYSVSREKKESFPLTVTSAQKNPTAFYLCASSTGQVNTGELFFGEGSRLTVL.

The chain's CDR3 is CASSIGQNTEAFF. The CDR3 region has the DNA TGTGCCAGCAGCATAGGACAGAACACTGAAGCTTTCTTT. The rearrangement joins TRBV5-4 to TRBJ1-1, with TRBD1 as a possible D gene (5 bases). The V gene's germline CDR1 is SGHNT and CDR2 YYREEE (reference sequence). The V end lost 4 bases, the J end lost 1 base, and 8 bases lay between the germline ends. The CDR3 loop spans 13 amino acids.

The gene calls are TRBV11-2 and TRBJ1-2; no reliable D call. The V end was cut by 5 bases, the J end by 5 bases, with 9 bases between. The CDR3 runs 12 residues. Germline V gene sequence: CDR1 SGHAT, CDR2 FQNNGV. The CDR3: CASSQEGYGYTF. The CDR3 DNA reads as TGTGCCAGCAGCCAAGAAGGTTATGGCTACACCTTC.

The gene calls are TRBV7-6 and TRBJ1-4, with D uncertain. V shed 4 bases and J shed 7 bases, with 16 bases lying between them. This CDR3 is built from 15 residues. CDR1 is SGHVS, CDR2 FNYEAQ, per germline. This chain's CDR3 is CASSSSTSKFEKLFF. The DNA of the CDR3 is TGTGCCAGCAGCTCCTCCACATCCAAATTTGAAAAACTGTTTTTT.

The CDR3, as DNA: TGTGCCAGCAGTTACTCGAGGGGGACCAGCACAGATACGCAGTATTTT. This gives the protein CASSYSRGTSTDTQYF. The chain employs TRBV6-6 and TRBJ2-3; the D gene is possibly TRBD1 (6 bases). CDR3 length: 16 residues. Germline V gene sequence: CDR1 MNHNY, CDR2 SVGAGI (reference sequence). The V and J ends lost 0 bases and 0 bases respectively, with 10 bases between them.

This clone was detected once. The rearrangement uses TRBV7-9 and TRBJ1-1; tentative D call: TRBD1 (5 bases). Germline V CDR1 and CDR2: SEHNR, FQNEAQ (reference sequence). The CDR3 length is 12 residues. The ends were cut back, 5 bases at V and 8 bases at J, with 12 bases in the middle. The CDR3 sequence: CASSRSPGEAFF. Written as DNA, the CDR3 is TGTGCCAGCAGCCGATCCCCAGGGGAAGCTTTCTTT.

The genes are TRBV12-3 or TRBV12-4 and TRBJ1-5; 7 bases are shared with TRBD1. This CDR3 is 13 amino acids long. Losses at the gene ends were 5 bases for V and 4 bases for J; bases not matched to a gene: 2. CDR3 bases: TGTGCCAGCAGTGGGACAGTTAATCAGCCCCAGCATTTT. As protein: CASSGTVNQPQHF.